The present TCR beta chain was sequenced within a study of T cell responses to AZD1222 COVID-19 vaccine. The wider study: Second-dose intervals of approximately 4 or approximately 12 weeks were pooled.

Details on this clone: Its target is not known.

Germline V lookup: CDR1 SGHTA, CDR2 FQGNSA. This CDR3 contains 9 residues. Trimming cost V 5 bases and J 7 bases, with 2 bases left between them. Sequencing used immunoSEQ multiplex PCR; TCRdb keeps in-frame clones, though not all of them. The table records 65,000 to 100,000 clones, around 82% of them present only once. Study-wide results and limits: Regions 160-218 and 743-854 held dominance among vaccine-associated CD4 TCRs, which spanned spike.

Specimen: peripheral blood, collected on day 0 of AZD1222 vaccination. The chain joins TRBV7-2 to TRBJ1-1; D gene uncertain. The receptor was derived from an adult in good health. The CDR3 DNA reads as TGTGCCAGCAGCGGTGAAGCTTTCTTT. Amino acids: CASSGEAFF.